This section outlines one T cell receptor beta chain sequence together with its context. The data originate from a study of T-cell reconstitution after alpha-beta-depleted transplantation in children. Unique molecular identifiers were used to barcode this TCRbeta library. TCRdb itself ran the PCR reads through MiXCR, one entry per CDR3 protein. In the table there are almost 400,000 distinct CDR3 sequences, roughly 22% of which are singletons. The J segment lost 6 bases and the V segment lost 5 bases, leaving 8 bases of the junction unmatched. Looked up from germline, CDR1 is MNHEY and CDR2 is SMNVEV (reference sequence). This CDR3 has 15 residues.

The specimen comprised PBMCs from the stem cell graft donor, sampled from the stem cell graft. The chain uses TRBV27 and TRBJ2-1; 9 positions agree with TRBD2. This TCR derives from a human donor who donated a stem cell graft to a child with acute myeloid leukemia. In DNA, the CDR3 is TGTGCCAGCAGTGCCCCGGGACTAGCCGCCAATGAGCAGTTCTTC. As protein: CASSAPGLAANEQFF.